Ten or more counts support the clone carrying this T cell receptor (beta chain). Its antigen is currently unknown. A multiplex PCR was run with 60 Vbeta primers and 13 Jbeta primers. Original handling: Roughly 80 million unique TCR beta chains, roughly 11 million shared, were counted in a later analysis. Assay used: immunoSEQ multiplex PCR; TCRdb lists only in-frame clones, some missing. V and J calls and clone size come straight from that table; D and trimming were deduced from the DNA. The profile shows some 84,000 clones, around three fifths of them singletons. The sample belongs to a study of cytomegalovirus exposure and HLA in healthy donors. Study conclusions and caveats: Among the CMV-associated chains, three were confirmed in vitro as specific for CMV antigens.

Between the trimmed V and J ends, which lost 5 bases and 8 bases, there was a span of 7 bases. CDR1 is MDHEN and CDR2 is SYDVKM in the germline V gene. The CDR3 has 11 residues. Likely unrecorded immune exposures existed in these nominally healthy donors. The sequenced sample was PBMCs. The V and J genes are TRBV28 and TRBJ1-3; D gene unclear. The receptor was derived from a woman between 40 and 55 years old in good health and CMV-seropositive. The CDR3 region has the DNA TGTGCCAGCAGTCTCTTTGACACCATATATTTT. Residues: CASSLFDTIYF.